This TCR beta chain was obtained from a study of graft-versus-host responses after intestinal transplantation. About the study: Anti-thymocyte globulin served as induction for all recipients, who then took tacrolimus and steroids for about three years.

In regard to this clone: What it binds is unknown. Other DNA sequences in the same sample also yield this CDR3.

V was cut by 1 base and J by 0 bases, with 11 bases left in between. The CDR3 runs 17 residues. Per germline, CDR1 SGHRS and CDR2 YFSETQ. Sequencing used immunoSEQ multiplex PCR; TCRdb keeps in-frame clones, though not all of them. This sample has some 96,000 clones, with 87% found just once. Here the sequenced sample was unstimulated CD4+ T cells sorted from spleen or lymph node cells, taken before transplant. This chain uses TRBV5-1 with TRBJ2-6; the D is unclear. This receptor was obtained from a human donor who was the organ donor for an intestinal transplant. The CDR3 DNA sequence: TGCGCCAGCAGCTTGCAGCAGTCTCCCTCTGGGGCCAACGTCCTGACTTTC. Translated, it gives CASSLQQSPSGANVLTF.